Presented here are 25 T cell receptor beta chains from one specimen sequenced in a study of cytomegalovirus exposure and HLA in healthy donors. PCR used 60 Vbeta primers and 13 Jbeta primers. Sequencing used immunoSEQ multiplex PCR; TCRdb keeps in-frame clones, though not all of them. The data contain about 200,000 clones, around 80% of them singletons. The source material was PBMCs. All receptors derive from a male donor in good health and CMV-seronegative.

This clone was seen more than once but under ten times. This sample includes further DNA sequences coding for the same CDR3. CDR3: CASSLGGQPQHF. DNA of the CDR3: TGTGCCAGCAGCTTAGGAGGTCAGCCCCAGCATTTT. This chain uses TRBV7-9 with TRBJ1-5; no firm D call. The V and J ends lost 1 base and 6 bases respectively, with 4 bases between them. Germline-derived CDR1 and CDR2 are SEHNR and FQNEAQ (reference sequence). The CDR3 loop spans 12 amino acids. Variable domain in full (rest from reference TRBV7-9 and TRBJ1-5): DTGVSQNPRHKITKRGQNVTFRCDPISEHNRLYWYRQTLGQGPEFLTYFQNEAQLEKSRLLSDRFSAERPKGSFSTLEIQRTEQGDSAMYLCASSLGGQPQHFGDGTRLSIL.

The chain carries TRBV10-3 and TRBJ1-1; D is perhaps TRBD1 (6 bases). The germline gives CDR1 ENHRY, CDR2 SYGVKD. V lost 6 bases to trimming and J lost 6 bases, with 14 bases between them. The CDR3 extends over 13 amino acids. The CDR3 coding sequence is TGTGCCATCAGCTTACAGGGAGCAGCTGAAGCTTTCTTT. Encoded protein: CAISLQGAAEAFF.

The chain's CDR3 is CASSGTGDYGYTF. The DNA for the CDR3 is TGCGCCAGCAGTGGGACAGGGGACTATGGCTACACCTTC. The genes are TRBV10-2 and TRBJ1-2, with 9 bases lining up with TRBD1. The CDR3 runs to 13 residues. Germline V gene data show CDR1 as WSHSY and CDR2 as SAAADI. Unmatched junction bases numbered 0, after V lost 4 bases and J lost 3 bases.

The rearrangement uses TRBV5-6 and TRBJ1-2; a possible D gene is TRBD1 (5 bases). V lost 1 base and J lost 8, with 12 bases in between. This CDR3 comprises 13 residues. CDR1 and CDR2 (germline): SGHDT, YYEEEE. CDR3 protein: CASSLLAGGGYTF. CDR3 sequence (DNA): TGTGCCAGCAGCTTGTTGGCTGGGGGGGGCTACACCTTC.

This chain links TRBV30 with TRBJ1-2; D unresolved. The CDR3 extends over 15 amino acids. Trimming left V 2 bases short and J 5 bases short, with 18 bases between. Germline V gene sequence: CDR1 GTSNPN, CDR2 SVGIG (reference sequence). DNA for the CDR3: TGTGCCTGGAGTCTCGAGGGCCTGGCGGGGTATGGCTACACCTTC. Amino acid sequence: CAWSLEGLAGYGYTF.

The genes are TRBV19 and TRBJ2-1, with 7 bases matching TRBD1. V lost 5 bases and J lost 6; bases outside the gene matches: 7. Germline CDR1 is LNHDA and CDR2 is SQIVND (reference sequence). The CDR3 runs to 14 residues. The CDR3 here is CASSGDRVTNEQFF. In DNA form, the CDR3 reads TGTGCCAGTAGTGGGGACAGAGTAACCAATGAGCAGTTCTTC.

The genes are TRBV19 and TRBJ1-3; the D is unclear. V lost 3 bases and J lost 1, with 4 bases in between. This CDR3 is built from 13 residues. CDR1 is LNHDA, CDR2 SQIVND, per germline (reference sequence). CDR3 nucleotide sequence: TGTGCCAGTAGTATGCAGTCTGGAAACACCATATATTTT. This encodes CASSMQSGNTIYF.

The V and J genes are TRBV19 and TRBJ1-5; no definite D call. The CDR3 runs to 14 residues. Germline V gene data show CDR1 as LNHDA and CDR2 as SQIVND (reference sequence). Deletions cut 3 bases from V and 3 bases from J, with 9 bases between. CDR3 bases: TGTGCCAGTAGTATCCCGGTCACCAATCAGCCCCAGCATTTT. It specifies CASSIPVTNQPQHF.

The chain uses TRBV9 and TRBJ2-1; 9 bases map to TRBD1. V was pared by 4 bases and J by 3 bases, with 2 bases of the junction left unmatched. Germline V gene data show CDR1 as SGDLS and CDR2 as YYNGEE. The CDR3 length is 14 residues. The CDR3 loop reads CASSPTGGYNEQFF. The CDR3 DNA reads as TGTGCCAGCAGCCCGACAGGGGGCTACAATGAGCAGTTCTTC.

The chain couples TRBV15 to TRBJ1-5; the D gene is possibly TRBD1 (5 bases). Germline V gives CDR1 LNHNV, CDR2 YYDKDF (reference sequence). Trimming left V 3 bases short and J 6 bases short, with 12 bases between. The CDR3 is 14 amino acids. CDR3 protein: CATSSLRGGQPQHF. CDR3 sequence (DNA): TGTGCCACCAGCAGCCTCCGGGGGGGTCAGCCCCAGCATTTT.

The genes are TRBV5-6 and TRBJ2-2; TRBD2 agrees at 10 bases. This CDR3 contains 16 residues. The V and J ends lost 1 base and 7 bases, in that order; junction bases with no gene match: 7. CDR1 is SGHDT, CDR2 YYEEEE, per germline. CDR3 sequence: CASSLQLAGDRGELFF. CDR3 bases: TGTGCCAGCAGCTTGCAGCTAGCGGGAGACCGCGGGGAGCTGTTTTTT.

This sequence joins TRBV6-5 and TRBJ1-1; weak D call: TRBD1 (5 bases). With 7 bases removed from V and 6 bases from J, the gap between germline ends came to 15 bases. The CDR3 is 13 residues long. Germline V gives CDR1 MNHEY, CDR2 SVGAGI. For the CDR3, the DNA is TGTGCCAGCAAGTTCGGGGGAGAGGCTGAAGCTTTCTTT. Translating it yields CASKFGGEAEAFF.

The chain is built from TRBV14 and TRBJ2-7; a weak D match, TRBD1 (6 bases). CDR1 and CDR2 (germline): SGHDN, FVKESK. V gave up 0 bases and J gave up 6 bases, with 12 bases separating them. This CDR3 is 14 amino acids long. The CDR3 DNA is TGTGCCAGCAGCCAAGATTTCAGGGGTGCCGAGCAGTACTTC. Protein: CASSQDFRGAEQYF.

The V call is TRBV6-5, the J call TRBJ2-5; TRBD1 agrees at 9 bases. The CDR3 has 16 residues. With V trimmed by 0 bases and J by 4 bases, 6 bases remained unmatched. Germline CDR1 is MNHEY and CDR2 is SVGAGI. CDR3: CASSYSGTGRAETQYF. CDR3 nucleotide sequence: TGTGCCAGCAGTTACTCGGGGACAGGGCGGGCAGAGACCCAGTACTTC.

The J gene is TRBJ1-5, the V gene TRBV6-5; D not resolved. CDR1 and CDR2 (germline): MNHEY, SVGAGI. This CDR3 has 16 amino acids. Trimming left V 4 bases short and J 7 bases short, with 20 bases between. CDR3 nucleotides: TGTGCCAGCAGTTTCTCCTCTATACGAGGTGAACAGCCCCAGCATTTT. It translates to CASSFSSIRGEQPQHF.

The chain combines TRBV7-6 with TRBJ2-2; 7 bases are a match to TRBD2. Germline CDR1 SGHVS, CDR2 FNYEAQ. The CDR3 has 16 amino acids. V dropped 0 bases and J dropped 1; count of bases not matched to a gene: 2. The CDR3 region is CASSLAASGNTGELFF. The CDR3 bases are TGTGCCAGCAGCTTAGCGGCTAGCGGGAACACCGGGGAGCTGTTTTTT.

This clone was recorded once. The chain joins TRBV5-8 to TRBJ2-5; tentative D call: TRBD2 (5 bases). The CDR3 runs to 14 residues. The germline V and J ends were trimmed by 6 bases and 3 bases, with 15 bases remaining between them. The germline V gene encodes CDR1 SGHTS and CDR2 YDEGEE. Here the CDR3 reads CASTLEGTKETQYF. DNA of the CDR3: TGTGCCAGCACCCTAGAGGGTACAAAAGAGACCCAGTACTTC.

This chain links TRBV6-1 with TRBJ1-1; a weak D match, TRBD1 (6 bases). V lost 6 bases and J 1 base, leaving 9 bases between the germline ends. Germline lookup yields CDR1 MNHNS and CDR2 SASEGT. This CDR3 is built from 13 residues. CDR3 coding DNA: TGTGCCAGCAGAAGGACAGAGAACACTGAAGCTTTCTTT. This translates into CASRRTENTEAFF.

V gene TRBV7-3 combines with J gene TRBJ2-1; 10 bases line up with TRBD2. The CDR3 sequence is 15 residues long. V lost 3 bases and J lost 7; bases outside the gene matches: 6. Germline assignment: CDR1 SGHTA and CDR2 FQGTGA. The chain's CDR3 is CASSFQGLASNEQFF. DNA for the CDR3: TGTGCCAGCAGCTTTCAGGGACTAGCGAGTAATGAGCAGTTCTTC.

The chain has TRBV19 and TRBJ2-3, with D possibly matching TRBD1 (6 bases). The germline V gene has CDR1 LNHDA and CDR2 SQIVND (reference sequence). The V end was cut by 1 base, the J end by 1 base, with 9 bases between. The CDR3 extends over 15 amino acids. The CDR3 here is CASSIGRTGTDTQYF. The DNA of the CDR3 is TGTGCCAGTAGTATAGGTCGGACAGGCACAGATACGCAGTATTTT.

J is TRBJ1-1 and V is TRBV4-2; D unresolved. The CDR3 covers 15 residues. From germline, CDR1 is LGHNA and CDR2 YNFKEQ. Trimming left V 4 bases short and J 0 bases short, with 12 bases between. The CDR3 DNA is TGTGCCAGCAGCCGGGAGGACCCCATGAACACTGAAGCTTTCTTT. Its translation: CASSREDPMNTEAFF.

The chain couples TRBV7-9 to TRBJ1-4; no definite D call. The V gene lost 3 bases and the J gene lost 5 bases, with 4 bases spanning the gap. Germline CDR1 SEHNR, CDR2 FQNEAQ (reference sequence). The CDR3 is 12 residues long. CDR3 sequence reads: CASSFANEKLFF. Written as DNA, the CDR3 is TGTGCCAGCAGCTTCGCGAATGAAAAACTGTTTTTT.

This clone was counted only a few times. This chain joins TRBV6-1 and TRBJ2-7; TRBD1 might be the D (5 bases). Germline V gene lookup returns CDR1 MNHNS and CDR2 SASEGT. The ends were cut back, 1 base at V and 8 bases at J, with 12 bases in the middle. The CDR3 sequence is 13 residues long. The CDR3 nucleotides read TGTGCCAGCAGTGAAGAGATAGGGGCTAAGCAGTACTTC. It encodes CASSEEIGAKQYF.

The chain has TRBV5-4 and TRBJ2-5; weak D call: TRBD2 (5 bases). CDR1 is SGHNT, CDR2 YYREEE, per germline (reference sequence). The CDR3 spans 13 residues. V lost 1 base and J lost 2, with 6 bases in between. The CDR3 reads CASSLRRQETQYF. As DNA, the CDR3 is TGTGCCAGCAGCTTGCGGAGGCAAGAGACCCAGTACTTC. The full variable domain, its missing parts supplied by reference TRBV5-4 and TRBJ2-5, is ETGVTQSPTHLIKTRGQQVTLRCSSQSGHNTVSWYQQALGQGPQFIFQYYREEENGRGNFPPRFSGLQFPNYSSELNVNALELDDSALYLCASSLRRQETQYFGPGTRLLVL.

The CDR3 DNA reads as TGTGCCAGCAGCTTAAAGGGGAATCAGCCCCAGCATTTT. Translated: CASSLKGNQPQHF. V usage is TRBV7-9 and J usage is TRBJ1-5, with D perhaps TRBD1 (5 bases). Trimming left V 2 bases short and J 4 bases short, with 6 bases between. The CDR3 totals 13 residues. Germline CDR1 reads SEHNR; CDR2 reads FQNEAQ (reference sequence). The variable domain in full, with the rest retrieved from reference TRBV7-9 and TRBJ1-5, is DTGVSQNPRHKITKRGQNVTFRCDPISEHNRLYWYRQTLGQGPEFLTYFQNEAQLEKSRLLSDRFSAERPKGSFSTLEIQRTEQGDSAMYLCASSLKGNQPQHFGDGTRLSIL.